The rows below give T cell receptor beta chains drawn from one sample of a study of blood T cell repertoires in COVID-19. The data were produced by immunoSEQ multiplex PCR, yet TCRdb's version contains in-frame clones alone and is incomplete. The table has 150,000 or so clones, 80% to 90% seen once. The sequencing input was peripheral blood. Every receptor here comes from a woman aged 55-70 years with COVID-19, enrolled during active disease. Each CDR3 is given with its conserved first and last residue. A D gene is named only where the DNA matches it firmly. Not all rows give a size; the values are once, few, many and, for expanded clones, a class.

J | D | size | V | CDR3 | DNA
TRBJ2-2 | . | . | TRBV13 | CASSLGAPGGVNTGELFF | TGTGCCAGCAGCTTAGGCGCCCCGGGGGGCGTTAACACCGGGGAGCTGTTTTTT
TRBJ1-1 | TRBD1 | . | TRBV7-3 | CASSPLTGDGTEAFF | TGTGCCAGCAGCCCATTGACAGGGGACGGCACTGAAGCTTTCTTT
TRBJ2-3 | TRBD1 | . | TRBV12-3/TRBV12-4 | CASSPTGTDTQYF | TGTGCCAGCAGTCCGACAGGGACAGATACGCAGTATTTT
TRBJ1-1 | . | once | TRBV27 | CASSSSRDMNTEAFF | TGTGCCAGCAGCTCCAGCAGGGACATGAACACTGAAGCTTTCTTT
TRBJ2-1 | TRBD2 | once | TRBV4-1 | CASSQVTSGISYNEQFF | TGCGCCAGCAGCCAGGTGACTAGCGGGATTTCCTACAATGAGCAGTTCTTC
TRBJ2-3 | . | . | TRBV9 | CASSAELLADTQYF | TGTGCCAGCAGCGCCGAACTCTTAGCAGATACGCAGTATTTT
TRBJ2-4 | TRBD1 | . | TRBV5-5 | CASSLRANRGAKNIQYF | TGTGCCAGCAGCTTGAGGGCCAACAGGGGAGCCAAAAACATTCAGTACTTC
TRBJ2-7 | TRBD1 | . | TRBV5-6 | CASSLSTGTGPEQYF | TGTGCCAGCAGCTTGAGTACCGGGACAGGCCCCGAGCAGTACTTC
TRBJ2-5 | . | . | TRBV6-2/TRBV6-3 | CASSTGERETQYF | TGTGCCAGCAGTACCGGAGAGCGGGAGACCCAGTACTTC
TRBJ1-6 | TRBD1 | . | TRBV6-5 | CASTPRRGYNSPLHF | TGTGCCAGCACTCCGCGCAGGGGGTATAATTCACCCCTCCACTTT
TRBJ2-3 | . | . | TRBV6-4 | CASSTGGSDTQYF | TGTGCCAGCAGCACCGGGGGATCAGATACGCAGTATTTT
TRBJ2-3 | TRBD2 | . | TRBV4-3 | CASSQTGGAGRAGTQYF | TGCGCCAGCAGCCAAACGGGTGGTGCGGGGAGGGCGGGTACGCAGTATTTT
TRBJ1-1 | . | . | TRBV2 | CAFGSGTEAFF | TGTGCCTTTGGGTCGGGCACTGAAGCTTTCTTT
TRBJ2-7 | . | . | TRBV28 | CASNPQARGTYEQYF | TGTGCCAGCAACCCACAGGCTAGGGGTACCTACGAGCAGTACTTC
TRBJ2-2 | . | . | TRBV5-1 | CASSSRAGTNTGELFF | TGCGCCAGCAGCTCTCGGGCGGGGACGAACACCGGGGAGCTGTTTTTT
TRBJ1-1 | . | . | TRBV4-1 | CASSQEFWREKNPKRNTEAFF | TGCGCCAGCAGCCAAGAGTTTTGGAGAGAGAAAAACCCTAAAAGGAACACTGAAGCTTTCTTT